The 13 T cell receptor beta chains reported below all come from one sample, sequenced in a study of blood T cell repertoires in COVID-19. Profiled with immunoSEQ multiplex PCR; TCRdb holds only in-frame clones, not every one. The sample records 9,500 to 15,000 clones, about 76% being singletons. The sample consisted of peripheral blood. The source of these receptors is a man between 60 and 70 years old with COVID-19, enrolled during active disease.

The rearrangement joins TRBV27 to TRBJ2-1; 10 nucleotides line up with TRBD2. Germline CDR1 MNHEY, CDR2 SMNVEV (reference sequence). J was trimmed by 6 bases and V by 8 bases; bases with no gene match: 7. The CDR3 totals 14 residues. In DNA, the CDR3 is TGTGCCAGCGCCCAGCGGGGGGGTCCCAATGAGCAGTTCTTC. Protein product: CASAQRGGPNEQFF.

This chain uses TRBV7-2 with TRBJ1-5, with D possibly being TRBD1 (5 bases). The CDR3 loop spans 14 amino acids. V lost 2 bases and J lost 15, with 20 bases in between. Germline values: CDR1 SGHTA, CDR2 FQGNSA. CDR3 DNA: TGTGCCAGCAGCTTACAGGGCAGTCAGGAAGGTCTGCATTTT. It translates to CASSLQGSQEGLHF.

This chain uses TRBV20-1 with TRBJ1-6; 7 bases agree with TRBD1. The germline V gene encodes CDR1 DFQATT and CDR2 SNEGSKA (reference sequence). J gave up 6 bases and V 4 bases, and 6 bases lay outside the gene matches. CDR3 size: 14 residues. This CDR3 reads CSATEQGFNSPLHF. The CDR3 DNA reads TGCAGTGCTACTGAACAGGGGTTTAATTCACCCCTCCACTTT.

The sample holds a few counts of this clone. The CDR3 nucleotides read TGTGCCAGCAGTGACCCCGGGACAGGGGGACTAGGGGCCAACGTCCTGACTTTC. Protein: CASSDPGTGGLGANVLTF. The gene calls are TRBV2 and TRBJ2-6; 11 nucleotides match TRBD1. Germline-derived CDR1 and CDR2 are SNHLY and FYNNEI. The trim removed 3 bases at V and 4 bases at J, leaving 8 bases unmatched. This CDR3 is 18 amino acids long.

About this clone: A much larger clonotype is one base distant, so this may be a read error. The sample contains more than one DNA sequence encoding this CDR3. V is TRBV10-3 and J is TRBJ1-1, with D maybe TRBD1 (5 bases). The CDR3 runs to 13 residues. V lost 4 bases to trimming and J lost 2 bases, with 8 bases between them. CDR1 and CDR2 from the germline V gene are ENHRY and SYGVKD. CDR3 nucleotides: TGTGCCATCAGTGTTCAGGGTAACACTGAAGCTTTCTTT. It specifies CAISVQGNTEAFF.

This clone showed up just a few times. The chain combines TRBV13 with TRBJ1-3; D unresolved. CDR1 and CDR2 from the germline V gene are PRHDT and FYEKMQ (reference sequence). V shed 2 bases and J shed 2 bases, with 7 bases lying between them. The CDR3 runs 14 residues. DNA for the CDR3: TGTGCCAGCAGCTTACGTGGGCCTGGAAACACCATATATTTT. It specifies CASSLRGPGNTIYF.

The chain combines TRBV27 with TRBJ2-5; the D gene is possibly TRBD2 (6 bases). Germline loops: CDR1 MNHEY, CDR2 SMNVEV (reference sequence). This CDR3 is built from 15 residues. V was clipped by 3 bases and J by 1 base, with 12 bases between them. CDR3 nucleotides: TGTGCCAGCAGTTTTCGGCTAGCGCCCCAAGAGACCCAGTACTTC. This translates into CASSFRLAPQETQYF.

This clone has more than one count but fewer than ten. The chain carries TRBV27 and TRBJ1-3, with TRBD1 matching over 7 bases. With 6 bases clipped from V and 2 bases from J, the junction kept 4 bases outside the gene matches. CDR3 length: 14 residues. Looked up from germline, CDR1 is MNHEY and CDR2 is SMNVEV (reference sequence). CDR3: CASRTQGAGNTIYF. The CDR3 nucleotides are TGTGCCAGCAGAACTCAGGGGGCTGGAAACACCATATATTTT.

The chain recombines TRBV9 with TRBJ1-1; D might be TRBD1 (5 bases). The V end lost 0 bases, the J end lost 1 base, and 10 bases lay between the germline ends. This CDR3 contains 15 residues. In germline, CDR1 is SGDLS, CDR2 YYNGEE. CDR3 coding DNA: TGTGCCAGCAGCGTAGTGGGGGGGTCGAACACTGAAGCTTTCTTT. Encoded protein: CASSVVGGSNTEAFF.

The table lists this clone with a few counts. The rearrangement uses TRBV4-1 and TRBJ1-1; possibly TRBD1 for D (6 bases). V was shortened by 1 base and J by 1 base, with 13 bases between the two germline ends. The CDR3 length is 16 residues. The germline V gene has CDR1 MGHRA and CDR2 YSYEKL. CDR3 sequence: CASSQVHNRENTEAFF. Written as DNA, the CDR3 is TGCGCCAGCAGCCAAGTTCACAACAGGGAGAACACTGAAGCTTTCTTT.

The chain uses TRBV7-9 and TRBJ2-7, with a tentative D call TRBD1 (6 bases). The V gene lost 3 bases and the J gene lost 3 bases, with 12 bases spanning the gap. Germline CDR1 and CDR2: SEHNR and FQNEAQ (reference sequence). The CDR3 runs to 14 residues. The CDR3 DNA reads TGTGCCAGCAGCTTGTGGGACACCGTCTACGAGCAGTACGTC. It yields the protein CASSLWDTVYEQYV.

The chain employs TRBV24-1 and TRBJ2-2; 7 positions agree with TRBD1. The CDR3 contains 16 residues. Germline CDR1 and CDR2: KGHDR and SFDVKD. J lost 4 bases, V lost 5 bases, and 9 bases had no gene match. The CDR3 DNA is TGTGCCACCAGTGCCTACAGGGGATCAAGCACCGGGGAGCTGTTTTTT. The encoded protein is CATSAYRGSSTGELFF.

The CDR3 DNA is TGTGCCAGCAGCTTGGCCGGGACAACACAAGAGACCCAGTACTTC. This encodes CASSLAGTTQETQYF. The J gene is TRBJ2-5, the V gene TRBV5-6; D perhaps matches TRBD1 (6 bases). The germline V gene has CDR1 SGHDT and CDR2 YYEEEE. The CDR3 is made up of 15 amino acids. V was pared by 0 bases and J by 2 bases, with 11 bases between.